The 16 T cell receptor beta chains reported below all come from one sample, sequenced in a study of shared clonotypes between healthy human individuals. CD45RO-negative CD8 cells positively selected for CCR7 made up the naive population, which excluded terminally differentiated effector memory CD45RA+ cells. This table comes from immunoSEQ multiplex PCR, and its TCRdb copy is limited to in-frame clones, with some not included. This sample yields about 2.1 million clones, of which over 85% are seen a single time; less than 2% belongs to the top ten. Sequencing was performed on naive CD8+ T cells from PBMCs. The receptors were gathered from a man younger than 30 in good health. Some clones in this sample may be carry-over from other donors' samples.

The chain links TRBV9 to TRBJ1-2; 9 bases line up with TRBD1. Germline-derived CDR1 and CDR2 are SGDLS and YYNGEE. This CDR3 is 15 amino acids long. V dropped 0 bases and J dropped 4; count of bases not matched to a gene: 4. The CDR3 reads CASSVVPDRGYGYTF. CDR3 DNA: TGTGCCAGCAGCGTAGTCCCGGACAGGGGCTATGGCTACACCTTC.

Comments on this clone: At the DNA level, this CDR3 is encoded by other sequences in the same sample as well. V and J are TRBV27 and TRBJ1-5; D is unclear. V was trimmed by 6 bases and J by 4 bases, leaving 10 bases between them. The germline V gene has CDR1 MNHEY and CDR2 SMNVEV (reference sequence). The CDR3 spans 13 residues. CDR3 sequence reads: CASSPGVNQPQHF. The CDR3, as DNA: TGTGCCAGCAGCCCCGGGGTGAATCAGCCCCAGCATTTT.

About this clone: One base away lies a much larger clone, so this may be a sequencing read error. In the same sample, other DNA sequences code for this CDR3. J is TRBJ1-1 and V is TRBV7-9; D is uncertain. CDR1 and CDR2 (germline): SEHNR, FQNEAQ (reference sequence). The CDR3 length is 12 residues. V was trimmed by 3 bases and J by 3 bases, leaving 5 bases between them. CDR3 sequence reads: CASSFADTEAFF. CDR3 in DNA: TGTGCCAGCAGCTTTGCGGACACTGAAGCTTTCTTT.

The gene calls are TRBV6-5 and TRBJ2-7, with 7 bases fitting TRBD1. Germline lookup yields CDR1 MNHEY and CDR2 SVGAGI. J was trimmed by 2 bases and V by 0 bases; bases with no gene match: 4. The CDR3 has 15 residues. The CDR3 nucleotides read TGTGCCAGCAGTTACTCGCAACAGGGGACCTACGAGCAGTACTTC. This codes for CASSYSQQGTYEQYF.

The rearrangement joins TRBV9 to TRBJ2-7; D is uncertain. Germline V gives CDR1 SGDLS, CDR2 YYNGEE. The CDR3 runs 13 residues. Trimming cost V 0 bases and J 3 bases, with 7 bases left between them. The CDR3 sequence: CASSVAGHYEQYF. In nucleotides, the CDR3 is TGTGCCAGCAGCGTAGCGGGCCACTACGAGCAGTACTTC.

V is TRBV7-3 and J is TRBJ1-2; D ambiguous. The CDR3 has 15 amino acids. Germline V CDR1 and CDR2: SGHTA, FQGTGA. V lost 1 base and J 7 bases, leaving 16 bases between the germline ends. This chain's CDR3 is CASSLIGSDPRGYTF. The CDR3, as DNA: TGTGCCAGCAGCTTAATTGGATCAGACCCCCGTGGCTACACCTTC.

This rearrangement joins TRBV27 to TRBJ1-1; no clear D gene. This CDR3 contains 14 residues. Deletions cut 4 bases from V and 5 bases from J, with 14 bases between. CDR1 and CDR2 from the germline V gene are MNHEY and SMNVEV (reference sequence). Written as DNA, the CDR3 is TGTGCCAGCAGTTGGGGTGGCAGAGGGACTGAAGCTTTCTTT. This sequence encodes CASSWGGRGTEAFF.

V is TRBV5-1 and J is TRBJ2-2; D not resolved. Looked up from germline, CDR1 is SGHRS and CDR2 is YFSETQ. The germline V and J ends were trimmed by 3 bases and 2 bases, with 17 bases remaining between them. CDR3 length: 17 residues. This chain's CDR3 is CASSWGPVTPNTGELFF. CDR3 DNA sequence: TGCGCCAGCAGCTGGGGTCCTGTGACACCCAACACCGGGGAGCTGTTTTTT.

The rearrangement links TRBV27 to TRBJ2-1, with 9 nucleotides matching TRBD1. The CDR3 sequence is 14 residues long. The V and J ends lost 7 bases and 2 bases, in that order; junction bases with no gene match: 3. Germline V CDR1 and CDR2: MNHEY, SMNVEV (reference sequence). The CDR3 region has the DNA TGTGCCAGCACCCGGACAGGGGCCTACAATGAGCAGTTCTTC. It translates to CASTRTGAYNEQFF.

The chain combines TRBV21-1 with TRBJ1-5; TRBD1, as called in the table, went unchecked against the DNA. TRBV21-1 is termed a pseudogene. This CDR3 comprises 16 residues. The CDR3 region is CASSKGNRSTREPQHF. The CDR3 coding sequence is TGTGCCAGCAGCAAAGGGAACAGGTCTACCCGGGAGCCCCAGCATTTT.

This clone appeared once. This CDR3 reads CASTPPRSYEQYF. Written as DNA, the CDR3 is TGTGCCAGCACCCCCCCCCGTTCCTACGAGCAGTACTTC. This sequence joins TRBV7-9 and TRBJ2-7; no clear D. V gave up 7 bases and J gave up 1 base, with 11 bases separating them. Germline V gene sequence: CDR1 SEHNR, CDR2 FQNEAQ (reference sequence). The CDR3 contains 13 residues.

This chain connects TRBV7-2 to TRBJ2-7, with 7 bases identical to TRBD2. This CDR3 has 14 residues. Losses at the gene ends were 5 bases for V and 6 bases for J; bases not matched to a gene: 10. CDR1 SGHTA and CDR2 FQGNSA come from the germline V gene. Written as DNA, the CDR3 is TGTGCCAGCAGCCCCAGGCCAACTAGCGCCGAGCAGTACTTC. Translation: CASSPRPTSAEQYF.

On this clone itself: This sample also contains other DNA sequences that code for the same CDR3. The chain employs TRBV27 and TRBJ2-2, with no clear D. Trimming cost V 6 bases and J 2 bases, with 4 bases left between them. The CDR3 sequence is 12 residues long. The germline V gene has CDR1 MNHEY and CDR2 SMNVEV (reference sequence). As DNA, the CDR3 is TGTGCCAGCAGGCCCAACACCGGGGAGCTGTTTTTT. Protein sequence: CASRPNTGELFF.

This clone was detected a few times. This same CDR3 is encoded by further DNA sequences in the sample. The CDR3 DNA reads as TGCAGCGCCCTACAGGGTGAAGCTTTCTTT. Translated: CSALQGEAFF. The chain is built from TRBV29-1 and TRBJ1-1, with a weak D call TRBD1 (6 bases). This CDR3 comprises 10 residues. Deletions cut 7 bases from V and 7 bases from J, with 10 bases between. Per the germline V gene, CDR1 is SQVTM and CDR2 is ANQGSEA.

The rearrangement uses TRBV10-3 and TRBJ2-1, with TRBD1 matching over 8 bases. Per germline, CDR1 ENHRY and CDR2 SYGVKD. V lost 6 bases, J lost 0 bases, and 7 bases stayed unmatched. The CDR3 runs 16 residues. The CDR3 is CAISKGGQGSYNEQFF. CDR3 nucleotide sequence: TGTGCCATCAGCAAGGGAGGACAGGGCTCCTACAATGAGCAGTTCTTC.

The V gene is TRBV28, the J gene TRBJ1-1; no reliable D call. CDR1 is MDHEN and CDR2 is SYDVKM in the germline V gene. Trimming removed 4 bases from V and 0 bases from J, with 18 bases in between. The CDR3 is 17 residues long. The CDR3 nucleotides are TGTGCCAGCAGTTCACAAATCCCCCCAGCTATGAACACTGAAGCTTTCTTT. It codes for CASSSQIPPAMNTEAFF.